The 30 T cell receptor beta chains below come from one sample, sequenced in a study of regulatory T cells in long-lasting Graves disease. Assembly of TCR beta libraries relied on iRepertoire HTBI primers together with Arm-PCR of CDR3 regions. TCRdb re-derived calls from the multiplex PCR reads in MiXCR, one entry per CDR3 protein. The table includes roughly 470,000 distinct CDR3 sequences, around 20% detected once. As for time point: persistent/refractory GD, antithyroid drugs over 5 years with positive TRAb. PBMCs provided the RNA from which the TCR library was made. This material consisted of peripheral blood mononuclear cells (PBMCs), taken when the disease was refractory, from a patient treated with antithyroid drugs. These receptors were obtained from a female donor with Graves disease.

Only a few counts were recorded for this clonotype. The chain employs TRBV19 and TRBJ1-5, with a tentative D call TRBD1 (6 bases). Germline CDR1 reads LNHDA; CDR2 reads SQIVND (reference sequence). Trimming took 5 bases from V and 0 from J, leaving 17 bases between them. This CDR3 region has 17 residues. This CDR3 is CASSRSTGTYSNQPQHF. CDR3 DNA sequence: TGTGCCAGTAGTCGCTCGACAGGAACTTATAGCAATCAGCCCCAGCATTTT.

The sample holds many counts of this clonotype. The J gene is TRBJ2-7, the V gene TRBV2; D not resolved. This CDR3 spans 15 amino acids. Trimming removed 3 bases from V and 0 bases from J, with 12 bases in between. Germline V gives CDR1 SNHLY, CDR2 FYNNEI. CDR3 protein: CASSDLGLSSYEQYF. CDR3 in DNA: TGTGCCAGCAGTGATCTTGGCCTGAGCTCCTACGAGCAGTACTTC.

V is TRBV12-3 or TRBV12-4 and J is TRBJ2-3, with D possibly matching TRBD1 (5 bases). Trimming left V 3 bases short and J 1 base short, with 14 bases between. This CDR3 has 16 amino acids. The CDR3, as DNA: TGTGCCAGCAGTTTTCTCCAGGGTTCTGGCACAGATACGCAGTATTTT. The encoded protein is CASSFLQGSGTDTQYF.

This clonotype appeared once. The chain joins TRBV6-5 to TRBJ1-1; 8 bases are shared with TRBD1. V was pared by 2 bases and J by 2 bases, with 4 bases of the junction left unmatched. The CDR3 contains 15 residues. The germline V gene encodes CDR1 MNHEY and CDR2 SVGAGI. The chain's CDR3 is CASSYGDRRNTEAFF. DNA for the CDR3: TGTGCCAGCAGTTACGGGGACAGGCGTAACACTGAAGCTTTCTTT.

Ten or more counts support this clonotype. The chain combines TRBV29-1 with TRBJ1-4, with 8 nucleotides matching TRBD1. The CDR3 has 14 residues. Germline trimming cut 4 bases from V and 6 bases from J; bases unmatched to any gene: 7. CDR1 and CDR2 from the germline V gene are SQVTM and ANQGSEA. This CDR3 reads CSVGTGWEYEKLFF. DNA of the CDR3: TGCAGCGTTGGGACAGGGTGGGAGTATGAAAAACTGTTTTTT.

This clonotype was observed many times. V is TRBV7-9 and J is TRBJ1-2; maybe TRBD1 (6 bases). Germline V lookup: CDR1 SEHNR, CDR2 FQNEAQ (reference sequence). V lost 5 bases to trimming and J lost 2 bases, with 9 bases between them. This CDR3 contains 13 residues. As DNA, the CDR3 is TGTGCCAGCAGCCGGACAGCCAACTATGGCTACACCTTC. This sequence encodes CASSRTANYGYTF.

This clonotype was counted many times. The chain couples TRBV12-3 or TRBV12-4 to TRBJ1-1; TRBD1 matches at 9 bases. The CDR3 runs to 15 residues. J gave up 4 bases and V 9 bases, and 12 bases lay outside the gene matches. The CDR3 DNA sequence: TGTGCCAGTGGGCCCGGACAGGGGTTGGGCACTGAAGCTTTCTTT. Translation: CASGPGQGLGTEAFF.

V gene TRBV7-6 combines with J gene TRBJ2-7, with D hard to call. Germline loops: CDR1 SGHVS, CDR2 FNYEAQ. V dropped 6 bases and J dropped 7 bases, with 13 bases sitting between them. The CDR3 spans 12 residues. This CDR3 is CASSQPYQEQYF. The CDR3 DNA reads as TGTGCCAGCAGTCAACCCTACCAGGAGCAGTACTTC.

This chain links TRBV6-2 or TRBV6-3 with TRBJ2-7, with D possibly being TRBD2 (5 bases). Germline V CDR1 and CDR2: MNHEY, SVGEGT. This CDR3 spans 13 amino acids. V was shortened by 6 bases and J by 2 bases, with 11 bases between the two germline ends. The CDR3 DNA is TGTGCCAGCAGGATGACGAGGGCCTACGAGCAGTACTTC. Translated: CASRMTRAYEQYF.

This clonotype was detected ten times or more. CDR3 residues: CASSTGGGRYEQYF. The CDR3 nucleotides read TGTGCCAGCAGTACGGGGGGGGGGAGATACGAGCAGTACTTC. This chain joins TRBV6-1 and TRBJ2-7; 8 bases line up with TRBD2. V shed 5 bases, J shed 4 bases, and the junction held 7 bases outside the gene matches. CDR1 MNHNS and CDR2 SASEGT come from the germline V gene. The CDR3 runs 14 residues.

This chain links TRBV28 with TRBJ2-7; D is possibly TRBD2 (5 bases). Germline V gives CDR1 MDHEN, CDR2 SYDVKM. The CDR3 contains 14 residues. With 8 bases removed from V and 0 bases from J, the gap between germline ends came to 14 bases. The CDR3 loop is CASRTRENSYEQYF. The CDR3 nucleotides are TGTGCCAGCCGGACCCGGGAAAACTCCTACGAGCAGTACTTC.

Regarding this clonotype: A much larger clone lies a single base off, so this may be a read error. The chain is built from TRBV28 and TRBJ1-2; 7 bases agree with TRBD1. This CDR3 has 15 amino acids. Germline V CDR1 and CDR2: MDHEN, SYDVKM. The J segment lost 4 bases and the V segment lost 6 bases, leaving 11 bases of the junction unmatched. The CDR3 DNA reads TGTGCCAGCAGACCCCAGGGGGGCTTTAGCTATGGCTACACCTTC. Its translation is CASRPQGGFSYGYTF.

This clonotype was seen repeatedly, ten times or more. This chain links TRBV20-1 with TRBJ2-4; possibly TRBD1 for D (6 bases). Germline assignment: CDR1 DFQATT and CDR2 SNEGSKA (reference sequence). The CDR3 has 23 residues. The ends were cut back, 0 bases at V and 3 bases at J, with 36 bases in the middle. The CDR3 here is CSARDRGLFGRGFEEGDKNIQYF. The CDR3 DNA sequence: TGCAGTGCTAGAGATCGAGGCCTGTTTGGTCGCGGTTTCGAAGAGGGGGACAAAAACATTCAGTACTTC.

There are many counts of this clonotype. CDR3 nucleotide sequence: TGTGCCAGCAGGGAGGGGGCAATTAGCACTGAAGCTTTCTTT. Its translation: CASREGAISTEAFF. V and J are TRBV6-2 or TRBV6-3 and TRBJ1-1; 7 nucleotides line up with TRBD1. The germline gives CDR1 MNHEY, CDR2 SVGEGT. Germline trimming cut 6 bases from V and 4 bases from J; bases unmatched to any gene: 8. The CDR3 runs to 14 residues.

This clonotype occurred many times. The V call is TRBV28, the J call TRBJ2-7; D gene ambiguous. V was cut by 2 bases and J by 2 bases, with 7 bases left in between. CDR1 and CDR2 from the germline V gene are MDHEN and SYDVKM. This CDR3 has 13 residues. The CDR3 sequence: CASSLPGPYEQYF. The CDR3 nucleotides read TGTGCCAGCAGTTTACCAGGTCCCTACGAGCAGTACTTC.

This clonotype turned up a few times. CDR3 nucleotide sequence: TGTGCCAGCAGTACCGACAGGACTCTAAACACTGAAGCTTTCTTT. It specifies CASSTDRTLNTEAFF. This chain connects TRBV6-1 to TRBJ1-1; a weak D match, TRBD1 (6 bases). V was shortened by 5 bases and J by 2 bases, with 15 bases between the two germline ends. The CDR3 spans 15 residues. In germline, CDR1 is MNHNS, CDR2 SASEGT.

J is TRBJ1-1 and V is TRBV4-3, with 9 positions matching TRBD1. Germline assignment: CDR1 LGHNA and CDR2 YSLEER. V was pared by 4 bases and J by 11 bases, with 8 bases of the junction left unmatched. The CDR3 contains 13 residues. In DNA, the CDR3 is TGCGCCAGCAGCCTAATCGGGACAGGGAGGGCTTTCTTT. The encoded protein is CASSLIGTGRAFF.

The sample holds a few counts of this clonotype. V is TRBV11-2 and J is TRBJ2-1; 9 bases align to TRBD2. This CDR3 has 16 amino acids. V lost 0 bases, J lost 12 bases, and 12 bases stayed unmatched. The germline gives CDR1 SGHAT, CDR2 FQNNGV. The CDR3 bases are TGTGCCAGCAGCTTAGAGTGGCGGGAGGGTGGCCGGATGCAGTTCTTC. This encodes CASSLEWREGGRMQFF. Filled out from reference TRBV11-2 and TRBJ2-1, the complete variable domain reads EAGVAQSPRYKIIEKRQSVAFWCNPISGHATLYWYQQILGQGPKLLIQFQNNGVVDDSQLPKDRFSAERLKGVDSTLKIQPAKLEDSAVYLCASSLEWREGGRMQFFGPGTRLTVL.

With regard to this clonotype: A much larger clone differs from this one at a single base, so this may be a read error. The chain recombines TRBV27 with TRBJ1-1, with a tentative D call TRBD1 (6 bases). The CDR3 has 13 residues. Germline CDR1 reads MNHEY; CDR2 reads SMNVEV (reference sequence). The CDR3 here is CASRPRGWAEALF. CDR3 DNA: TGTGCCAGCAGACCCAGGGGTTGGGCTGAAGCTCTCTTT.

This chain links TRBV7-2 with TRBJ2-7; no firm D call. Germline V gene sequence: CDR1 SGHTA, CDR2 FQGNSA. The CDR3 covers 15 residues. Trimming stripped 0 bases from V and 2 bases from J, with 11 bases between. The CDR3 sequence is CASSLAGRSTYEQYF. The CDR3, as DNA: TGTGCCAGCAGCTTAGCGGGCAGGTCAACCTACGAGCAGTACTTC.

This clonotype was counted ten times or more. The gene calls are TRBV20-1 and TRBJ2-5; the D gene is possibly TRBD2 (5 bases). This CDR3 spans 14 amino acids. CDR1 is DFQATT and CDR2 is SNEGSKA in the germline V gene (reference sequence). V was cut by 0 bases and J by 4 bases, with 12 bases left in between. The CDR3 bases are TGCAGTGCTAGAGATCCCCACAGCGGAGAGACCCAGTACTTC. It encodes CSARDPHSGETQYF.

The table lists this clonotype with many counts. The chain employs TRBV2 and TRBJ2-6, with D possibly matching TRBD1 (6 bases). The CDR3 runs to 16 residues. CDR1 is SNHLY, CDR2 FYNNEI, per germline. Trimming cost V 4 bases and J 1 base, with 11 bases left between them. The CDR3 loop reads CASSGPGVSGANVLTF. The CDR3, as DNA: TGTGCCAGCAGTGGGCCAGGGGTTTCTGGGGCCAACGTCCTGACTTTC. The full variable domain, in which reference TRBV2 and TRBJ2-6 provide the parts outside the CDR3, is EPEVTQTPSHQVTQMGQEVILRCVPISNHLYFYWYRQILGQKVEFLVSFYNNEISEKSEIFDDQFSVERPDGSNFTLKIRSTKLEDSAMYFCASSGPGVSGANVLTFGAGSRLTVL.

In this sample, this clonotype turned up many times. The V gene is TRBV27, the J gene TRBJ1-2; no clear D gene. V lost 5 bases and J lost 5, with 15 bases in between. The CDR3 runs 14 residues. CDR1 is MNHEY and CDR2 is SMNVEV in the germline V gene (reference sequence). This CDR3 reads CASSARPGIYGYTF. CDR3 nucleotide sequence: TGTGCCAGCAGTGCCCGGCCGGGGATTTATGGCTACACCTTC.

There are many counts of this clonotype. CDR3 nucleotide sequence: TGTGCCAGCAGTTTAAAAGCGGGATTCACAGATACGCAGTATTTT. It yields the protein CASSLKAGFTDTQYF. V usage is TRBV27 and J usage is TRBJ2-3; 7 nucleotides align to TRBD2. Germline CDR1 and CDR2: MNHEY and SMNVEV (reference sequence). The CDR3 totals 15 residues. J gave up 2 bases and V 2 bases, and 4 bases lay outside the gene matches.

Regarding this clonotype: A much larger clone lies one base from this, so it may be a read error. The chain carries TRBV2 and TRBJ1-1; unclear D gene. CDR1 is SNHLY and CDR2 is FYNNEI in the germline V gene. This CDR3 contains 13 residues. In DNA form, the CDR3 reads TGTGCCGGCAGTGGATGGCAGAACACTGAAGCTTTCTTT. Its protein is CAGSGWQNTEAFF.

This chain uses TRBV9 with TRBJ2-2, with TRBD2 identical over 11 bases. Per germline, CDR1 SGDLS and CDR2 YYNGEE. The trim removed 3 bases at V and 3 bases at J, leaving 16 bases unmatched. This CDR3 has 20 amino acids. CDR3 region: CASSDSSGRLLERDTGELFF. CDR3 in DNA: TGTGCCAGCAGCGACTCTAGCGGGAGGCTGCTGGAGAGGGACACCGGGGAGCTGTTTTTT.

The table lists this clonotype with many counts. The CDR3 protein is CASSSQTRTPTYEQYF. CDR3 sequence (DNA): TGTGCCAGCAGTTCGCAAACACGAACCCCCACCTACGAGCAGTACTTC. The chain links TRBV12-3 or TRBV12-4 to TRBJ2-7; D is unresolved. The CDR3 is 16 amino acids. V was trimmed by 4 bases and J by 2 bases, leaving 18 bases between them.

This clonotype was picked up many times. The rearrangement uses TRBV14 and TRBJ1-1; D call uncertain. The CDR3 covers 15 residues. Germline V gene sequence: CDR1 SGHDN, CDR2 FVKESK. V was pared by 4 bases and J by 1 base, with 13 bases between. This chain's CDR3 is CASSPLGRENTEAFF. CDR3 coding DNA: TGTGCCAGCAGCCCTTTGGGCCGGGAGAACACTGAAGCTTTCTTT.

This clonotype turned up a few times. This rearrangement joins TRBV20-1 to TRBJ2-4, with D possibly being TRBD2 (5 bases). V lost 4 bases to trimming and J lost 0 bases, with 13 bases between them. This CDR3 spans 15 amino acids. CDR1 DFQATT and CDR2 SNEGSKA come from the germline V gene (reference sequence). The DNA of the CDR3 is TGCAGTGCTATGGACTCTTCACGAGCCAAAAACATTCAGTACTTC. It translates to CSAMDSSRAKNIQYF.

This chain joins TRBV2 and TRBJ2-6; TRBD1 matches at 9 bases. Germline lookup yields CDR1 SNHLY and CDR2 FYNNEI. V lost 5 bases to trimming and J lost 1 base; unmatched junction nucleotides: 9. This CDR3 region has 18 residues. The CDR3 coding sequence is TGTGCCAGCAGTTTACAGGGGGCCAGTAGGTCTGGGGCCAACGTCCTGACTTTC. Protein product: CASSLQGASRSGANVLTF.